This entry is about one T cell receptor (beta chain). The antigen remains undetermined. These data come from a study of identical twins. Study findings and constraints: Donors were not followed over many years; analysis was cross-sectional. Insertions were fewer in abundant cord blood beta clonotypes, whereas memory repertoires showed none of this pattern.

MiXCR, applied by TCRdb to the 5' RACE reads, yields one record per CDR3 protein. The sample lists some 730,000 distinct CDR3 sequences; roughly 18% were seen once. Germline V gene sequence: CDR1 SQVTM, CDR2 ANQGSEA. The CDR3 spans 16 residues. V gave up 1 base and J gave up 5 bases; unmatched junction bases: 9. In addition, the sample was reused for a study of T cells expressing NK-cell markers.

Sequenced: PBMCs. V gene TRBV29-1 combines with J gene TRBJ2-5; 11 bases line up with TRBD2. This receptor was taken from a woman under 30 in good health. DNA for the CDR3: TGCAGCGTTGAAGGGGGACTAGCGGCGGAGGGGGAGACCCAGTACTTC. Its protein product is CSVEGGLAAEGETQYF.